The TCR beta chain described here comes from a study of OX40 agonist ivuxolimab in advanced cancers. Study as a whole: At under 85% male, the cohort had a mean age of 60 years, ranging from roughly 20 to 90. Study results and caveats: CD8+ T cells averaged more expanded clones than CD4+. Also showing low normalized T-cell clonal expansion were some of the nonresponders.

To note about this clone: What it binds is not known.

Generated by immunoSEQ multiplex PCR, the TCRdb table keeps only in-frame clones and is missing some. The sample holds around 76,000 clones; around 86% are singletons and the top ten take 2.8%. Patients were ineligible given autoimmune disease history or systemic immunosuppression. V shed 4 bases and J shed 3 bases, with 17 bases lying between them. This CDR3 is 15 amino acids long. The germline gives CDR1 SGDLS, CDR2 YYNGEE. The TCR was taken from an adult with an advanced solid tumor such as melanoma, head and neck, liver or kidney cancer. The sequenced sample was CD4+ or CD8+ T cells sorted from blood, obtained in a trial of the OX40 agonist ivuxolimab. The genes are TRBV9 and TRBJ2-7; possibly TRBD2 for D (5 bases). Here the CDR3 DNA reads TGTGCCAGCAGCCCCTCGGGGTACGGCCTCTACGAGCAGTACTTC. It encodes CASSPSGYGLYEQYF.